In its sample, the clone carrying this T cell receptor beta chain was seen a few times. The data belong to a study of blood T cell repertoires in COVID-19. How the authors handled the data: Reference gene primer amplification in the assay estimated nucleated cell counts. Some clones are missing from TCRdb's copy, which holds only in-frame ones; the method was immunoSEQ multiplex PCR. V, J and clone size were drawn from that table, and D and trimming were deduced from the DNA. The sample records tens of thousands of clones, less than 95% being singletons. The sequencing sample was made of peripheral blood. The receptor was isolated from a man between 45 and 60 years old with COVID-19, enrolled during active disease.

CDR3 nucleotide sequence: TGTGCCAGCAGCCAAGAACTTCCGGGAGGGGCCCCCTACGAGCAGTACTTC. Translation gives CASSQELPGGAPYEQYF. The rearrangement joins TRBV4-2 to TRBJ2-7; 8 bases line up with TRBD2. Trimming removed 0 bases from V and 2 bases from J; junction bases left unmatched: 9. Germline V gene data show CDR1 as LGHNA and CDR2 as YNFKEQ. This CDR3 is 17 amino acids long.